The sequence of this T cell receptor (beta chain) was determined in a study of radiation and T cells in renal cell carcinoma. Study-level background: Nephrectomy followed 15 Gy stereotactic body radiation by 4 weeks.

The assay was immunoSEQ multiplex PCR, and TCRdb's table has in-frame clones only and misses some. This table holds 150,000 or so clones, approximately 90% found once. V shed 0 bases and J 5 bases; nucleotides not matched to a gene: 3. Germline CDR1 is MGHDK and CDR2 is SYGVNS. There are 15 residues in the CDR3. Described time point: baseline pretreatment blood. Indicated treatment: 15 Gy SBRT to primary tumor, nephrectomy 4 weeks later. After SBRT, blood was collected at 2 and 4 weeks, plus baseline. The tumor was a clear cell renal cell carcinoma. This material consisted of blood, taken from a patient whose treatment included radiotherapy and nephrectomy. The clonotype originates from a woman in her seventies with renal cell carcinoma. The V gene is TRBV25-1, the J gene TRBJ1-2; 10 bases fit TRBD1. The CDR3 DNA reads as TGTGCCAGCAGTGAATATAAGGGACAGGGGTATGGCTACACCTTC. This sequence encodes CASSEYKGQGYGYTF.